This T cell receptor beta chain was sequenced for a study of vaccination effects on CD4 cells after COVID-19. On the study more broadly: Samples were collected from three convalescent patients early and late following vaccination.

Method: immunoSEQ multiplex PCR; TCRdb's copy keeps in-frame clones and lacks some. The sample records roughly 30,000 clones, roughly four fifths being singletons. The table lists this clone with a count of one. The antigen remains undetermined. At the end of less than 12 days of culture, CD4+ T cells were isolated. Convalescent patients had PCR-confirmed SARS-CoV-2 infection between March and December 2020. All participants had two doses of either the BNT162b2 or mRNA-1273 vaccine. The CDR3 covers 16 residues. The V segment lost 4 bases and the J segment 3 bases; nucleotides outside the gene matches: 4. The V gene's germline CDR1 is SGHDT and CDR2 YYEEEE.

The sequenced sample was CD4+ T cells from PBMCs cultured without peptide, obtained after COVID-19 vaccination. This TCR was recovered from a human donor who had a prior SARS-CoV-2 infection. The rearrangement joins TRBV5-6 to TRBJ2-3; 14 nucleotides match TRBD2. DNA for the CDR3: TGTGCCAGCAGCCTGACTAGCGGGGGGGGGACAGATACGCAGTATTTT. Protein product: CASSLTSGGGTDTQYF.